A selection of T cell receptor beta chains follows, all from one sample in a study of blood T cells in healthy people across ages. Each CDR3 protein is one row after TCRdb ran MiXCR on the 5' RACE reads. The sample lists approximately 800,000 distinct CDR3 sequences; 25% to 30% were seen once. The sample also formed part of further work on T cells of mothers and their children.

The source material was blood. All receptors come from a boy aged 10-17 years in good health. Each CDR3 is given with its conserved first and last residue. A D gene is named only where the DNA matches it firmly. A clone size is listed for some rows: how often the clone was seen (once, few, many), or a class if it is expanded.

V gene	J gene	D gene	clone size	CDR3 protein	CDR3 DNA
TRBV4-1	TRBJ1-4	-	few	CASSRTGTGAEKLFF	TGCGCTAGCAGTCGAACGGGGACGGGGGCAGAAAAACTGTTTTTT
TRBV6-5	TRBJ2-1	TRBD1	-	CASSRQGQSYNEQFF	TGTGCCAGCAGTCGACAGGGGCAATCCTACAATGAGCAGTTCTTC
TRBV11-2	TRBJ2-4	TRBD1	-	CASSGDRGRGAKNIQYF	TGTGCCAGCAGCGGGGACAGGGGGCGCGGAGCCAAAAACATTCAGTACTTC
TRBV10-3	TRBJ2-1	TRBD2	-	CAISDARGDSIQQFF	TGTGCCATCAGTGATGCCCGGGGGGACTCAATACAGCAGTTCTTC
TRBV7-9	TRBJ2-6	-	once	CAPGAGQPNSGANVLTF	TGTGCCCCAGGGGCGGGACAACCTAACTCTGGGGCCAACGTCCTGACTTTC
TRBV29-1	TRBJ2-1	TRBD2	few	CSVGRLAGGPGEQFF	TGCAGCGTTGGCCGACTAGCGGGGGGGCCAGGTGAGCAGTTCTTC
TRBV28	TRBJ2-7	TRBD1	few	CASRSSGTGNYEQYF	TGTGCCAGCAGGTCATCCGGGACAGGCAATTACGAGCAGTACTTC
TRBV12-3/TRBV12-4	TRBJ2-5	-	many	CASSPMGVGETQYF	TGTGCCAGCAGTCCCATGGGGGTCGGGGAGACCCAGTACTTC
TRBV18	TRBJ2-7	-	-	CASSTKTVGKSEQYF	TGTGCCAGCTCAACAAAGACAGTGGGAAAATCCGAGCAGTACTTC
TRBV12-3/TRBV12-4	TRBJ2-7	-	few	CASTQGAYEQYF	TGTGCCAGCACCCAGGGCGCGTACGAGCAGTACTTC
TRBV5-1	TRBJ1-1	TRBD1	-	CASSPGTGQGAGGEAFF	TGCGCCAGCAGCCCGGGGACGGGACAGGGGGCAGGAGGTGAAGCTTTCTTT
TRBV5-1	TRBJ1-2	-	-	CASSFFEDGYTF	TGCGCCAGCAGCTTTTTCGAGGATGGCTACACCTTC
TRBV28	TRBJ2-7	-	few	CASTDRAAPSSYEQYF	TGTGCCAGCACCGACCGGGCGGCTCCTAGCTCCTACGAGCAGTACTTC
TRBV7-2	TRBJ2-5	-	-	CASSLGPTSETQYF	TGTGCCAGCAGCCTGGGCCCCACGTCGGAGACCCAGTACTTC
TRBV20-1	TRBJ2-5	TRBD2	-	CSARRSLAGHETQYF	TGCAGTGCTAGAAGGTCACTAGCGGGGCATGAGACCCAGTACTTC
TRBV12-3/TRBV12-4	TRBJ2-7	TRBD1	-	CASSFGTGVGSKQYF	TGTGCCAGCAGTTTTGGGACAGGGGTCGGTAGTAAGCAGTACTTC
TRBV29-1	TRBJ2-4	TRBD1	-	CSVRDSAKNIQYF	TGCAGCGTCAGGGACAGTGCCAAAAACATTCAGTACTTC